This T cell receptor (beta chain) was identified in a study of shared clonotypes between healthy human individuals. CD4+ cells underwent separation, giving CD45RA+ naive and CD45RA-negative memory subsets. Generated by immunoSEQ multiplex PCR, the TCRdb table keeps only in-frame clones and is missing some. Among under 1,100,000 clones listed, 60% to 80% were seen once. Trimming shortened V by 5 bases and J by 2 bases, and 13 bases separated the two germline ends. The germline V gene has CDR1 GTSNPN and CDR2 SVGIG (reference sequence). This CDR3 has 15 amino acids. Of note for this clone: What it recognizes is unknown.

Points from the study as a whole: Naive subsets typically showed greater estimated richness than memory subsets. Against clonotypes common to all four donors, non-shared ones had lower generation probabilities.

The rearrangement uses TRBV30 and TRBJ2-6; D is perhaps TRBD2 (6 bases). The sample was memory CD4+ T cells sorted from blood. This sample's subset: CD45RA-negative fraction. This sequence was found in a man aged 18 to 30 in good health. CDR3 in DNA: TGTGCCTGGGGAACCGGGGGAGCTGGGGCCAACGTCCTGACTTTC. Amino acid sequence: CAWGTGGAGANVLTF.